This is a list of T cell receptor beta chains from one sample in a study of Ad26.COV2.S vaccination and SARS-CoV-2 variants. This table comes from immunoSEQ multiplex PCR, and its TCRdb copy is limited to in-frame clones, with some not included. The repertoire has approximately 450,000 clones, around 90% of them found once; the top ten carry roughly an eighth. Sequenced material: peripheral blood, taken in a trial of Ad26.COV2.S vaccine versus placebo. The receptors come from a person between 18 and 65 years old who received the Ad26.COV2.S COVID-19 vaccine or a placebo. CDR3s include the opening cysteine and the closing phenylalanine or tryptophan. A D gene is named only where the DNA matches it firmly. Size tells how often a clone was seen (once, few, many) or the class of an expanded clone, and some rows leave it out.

cdr3_aa: CASNTIVGGHSYEQYF; cdr3_nt: TGTGCCAGCAACACAATTGTCGGGGGACATTCCTACGAGCAGTACTTC; v_call: TRBV7-2; j_call: TRBJ2-7; d_call: NA; clone_size: NA
cdr3_aa: CASRAGALLTFDSLGELFF; cdr3_nt: TGTGCCAGCAGAGCAGGGGCCCTCCTTACCTTTGACAGCCTGGGGGAGCTGTTTTTT; v_call: TRBV11-2; j_call: TRBJ2-2; d_call: NA; clone_size: few
cdr3_aa: CASSLRGRSAYEQYF; cdr3_nt: TGTGCCAGCAGTTTGCGCGGGAGGTCGGCCTACGAGCAGTACTTC; v_call: TRBV27; j_call: TRBJ2-7; d_call: TRBD2; clone_size: once
cdr3_aa: CASSEGRANEKLFF; cdr3_nt: TGCGCCAGCAGTGAAGGGAGAGCTAATGAAAAACTGTTTTTT; v_call: TRBV10-2; j_call: TRBJ1-4; d_call: NA; clone_size: NA
cdr3_aa: CASSRQQENTEAFF; cdr3_nt: TGTGCCAGCTCACGGCAACAGGAGAACACTGAAGCTTTCTTT; v_call: TRBV18; j_call: TRBJ1-1; d_call: NA; clone_size: NA
cdr3_aa: CASSLGQGKPYYEQYF; cdr3_nt: TGTGCCAGCAGTTTGGGACAGGGTAAGCCCTACTACGAGCAGTACTTC; v_call: TRBV27; j_call: TRBJ2-7; d_call: TRBD1; clone_size: NA
cdr3_aa: CASSPQQGISYNEQFF; cdr3_nt: TGTGCCAGCTCACCACAACAGGGTATATCCTACAATGAGCAGTTCTTC; v_call: TRBV18; j_call: TRBJ2-1; d_call: NA; clone_size: NA
cdr3_aa: CATSDPTGGNTEAFF; cdr3_nt: TGTGCCACCAGTGATCCCACAGGGGGGAACACTGAAGCTTTCTTT; v_call: TRBV24-1; j_call: TRBJ1-1; d_call: TRBD1; clone_size: NA
cdr3_aa: CASSLDEVDAPGQGNTEAFF; cdr3_nt: TGTGCCAGCAGCTTAGATGAAGTAGACGCCCCGGGACAGGGGAACACTGAAGCTTTCTTT; v_call: TRBV11-2; j_call: TRBJ1-1; d_call: TRBD1; clone_size: NA
cdr3_aa: CASSFIADSPYEQYF; cdr3_nt: TGTGCCAGCAGTTTTATAGCGGACAGCCCCTACGAGCAGTACTTC; v_call: TRBV27; j_call: TRBJ2-7; d_call: NA; clone_size: once
cdr3_aa: CASSRSGSNTGELFF; cdr3_nt: TGTGCCAGCTCACGTAGCGGATCGAACACCGGGGAGCTGTTTTTT; v_call: TRBV18; j_call: TRBJ2-2; d_call: NA; clone_size: NA
cdr3_aa: CASMESVDGEQYF; cdr3_nt: TGTGCCAGCATGGAATCCGTAGATGGCGAGCAGTACTTC; v_call: TRBV2; j_call: TRBJ2-7; d_call: NA; clone_size: NA
cdr3_aa: CASSLTGVNEQFF; cdr3_nt: TGTGCCAGCAGCTTAACGGGAGTTAATGAGCAGTTCTTC; v_call: TRBV7-7; j_call: TRBJ2-1; d_call: NA; clone_size: NA
cdr3_aa: CASSQDSSGRSYEQYF; cdr3_nt: TGCGCCAGCAGCCAAGATTCTAGCGGGAGATCCTACGAGCAGTACTTC; v_call: TRBV4-3; j_call: TRBJ2-7; d_call: TRBD2; clone_size: NA
cdr3_aa: CASSRQHSNQPQHF; cdr3_nt: TGTGCCAGCAGCCGCCAGCATAGCAATCAGCCCCAGCATTTT; v_call: TRBV4-2; j_call: TRBJ1-5; d_call: NA; clone_size: NA
cdr3_aa: CATSEGGVETQYF; cdr3_nt: TGTGCCACCAGTGAGGGGGGGGTGGAGACCCAGTACTTC; v_call: TRBV24-1; j_call: TRBJ2-5; d_call: TRBD2; clone_size: NA
cdr3_aa: CASSPIGTGNTGELFF; cdr3_nt: TGTGCCAGCAGTCCTATCGGGACAGGGAACACCGGGGAGCTGTTTTTT; v_call: TRBV27; j_call: TRBJ2-2; d_call: TRBD1; clone_size: NA
cdr3_aa: CASGLKTASEQYF; cdr3_nt: TGTGCTAGTGGTTTAAAGACGGCGAGTGAGCAGTACTTC; v_call: TRBV12-5; j_call: TRBJ2-7; d_call: NA; clone_size: NA